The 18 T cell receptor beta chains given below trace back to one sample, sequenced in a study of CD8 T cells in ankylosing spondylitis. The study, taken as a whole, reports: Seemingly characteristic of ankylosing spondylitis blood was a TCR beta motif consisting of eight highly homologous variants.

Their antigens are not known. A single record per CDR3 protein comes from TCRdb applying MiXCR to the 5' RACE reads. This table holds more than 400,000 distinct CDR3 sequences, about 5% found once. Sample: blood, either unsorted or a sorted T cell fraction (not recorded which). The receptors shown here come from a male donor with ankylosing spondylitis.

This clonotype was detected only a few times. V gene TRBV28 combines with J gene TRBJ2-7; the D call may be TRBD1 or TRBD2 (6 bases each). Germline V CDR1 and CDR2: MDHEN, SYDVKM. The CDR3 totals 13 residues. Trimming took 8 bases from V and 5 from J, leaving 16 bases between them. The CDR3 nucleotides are TGTGCCAGCGCCCCGGGGGCTAGGAACGAGCAGTACTTC. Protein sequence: CASAPGARNEQYF.

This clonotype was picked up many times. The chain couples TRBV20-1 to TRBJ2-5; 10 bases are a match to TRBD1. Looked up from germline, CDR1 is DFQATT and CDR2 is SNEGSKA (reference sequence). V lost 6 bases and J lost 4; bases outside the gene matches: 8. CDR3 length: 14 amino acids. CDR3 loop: CSASYGTGVETQYF. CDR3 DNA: TGCAGTGCATCGTACGGGACAGGGGTAGAGACCCAGTACTTC.

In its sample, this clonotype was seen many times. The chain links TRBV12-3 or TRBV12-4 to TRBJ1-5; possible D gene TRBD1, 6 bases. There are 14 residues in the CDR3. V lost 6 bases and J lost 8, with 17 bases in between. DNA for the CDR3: TGTGCCAGCAGCCATGGACAGACCTACGAGCCCCAGCATTTT. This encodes CASSHGQTYEPQHF.

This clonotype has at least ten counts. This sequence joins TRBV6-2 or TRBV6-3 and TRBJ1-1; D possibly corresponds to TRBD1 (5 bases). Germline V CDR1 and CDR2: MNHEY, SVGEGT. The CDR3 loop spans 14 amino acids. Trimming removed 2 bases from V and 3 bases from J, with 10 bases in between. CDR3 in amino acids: CASSYQLGDTEAFF. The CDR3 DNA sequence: TGTGCCAGCAGTTACCAACTAGGGGACACTGAAGCTTTCTTT.

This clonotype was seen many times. CDR3 bases: TGTGCCACCAGTGATTTGCGGAATAGCGGGGGCACAGATACGCAGTATTTT. Translated, it gives CATSDLRNSGGTDTQYF. The chain is built from TRBV24-1 and TRBJ2-3, with 8 bases matching TRBD2. The junction had 5 bases not matched to a gene; V was cut back by 0 bases and J by 1 base. Germline V gives CDR1 KGHDR, CDR2 SFDVKD. The CDR3 runs to 17 residues.

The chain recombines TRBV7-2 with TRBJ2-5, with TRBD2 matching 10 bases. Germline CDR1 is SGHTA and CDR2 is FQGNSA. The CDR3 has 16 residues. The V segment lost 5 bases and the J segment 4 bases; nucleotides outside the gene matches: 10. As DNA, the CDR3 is TGTGCCAGCAGCCCCCAACTAGCGGGATCTGGAGAGACCCAGTACTTC. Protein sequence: CASSPQLAGSGETQYF.

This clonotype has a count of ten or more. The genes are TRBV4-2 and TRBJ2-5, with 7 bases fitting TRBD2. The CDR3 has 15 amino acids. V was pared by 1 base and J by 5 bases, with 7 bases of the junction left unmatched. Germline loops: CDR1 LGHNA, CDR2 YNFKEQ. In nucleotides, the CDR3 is TGTGCCAGCAGCCAAGCCGCGGGAGAACAGGAGACCCAGTACTTC. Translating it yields CASSQAAGEQETQYF.

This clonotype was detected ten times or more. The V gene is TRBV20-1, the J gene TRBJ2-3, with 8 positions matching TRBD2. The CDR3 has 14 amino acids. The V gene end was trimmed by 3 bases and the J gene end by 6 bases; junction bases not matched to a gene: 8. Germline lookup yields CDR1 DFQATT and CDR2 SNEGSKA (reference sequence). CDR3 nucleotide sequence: TGCAGTGCTAGCGGGGGGGATGTCGTGGATACGCAGTATTTT. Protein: CSASGGDVVDTQYF.

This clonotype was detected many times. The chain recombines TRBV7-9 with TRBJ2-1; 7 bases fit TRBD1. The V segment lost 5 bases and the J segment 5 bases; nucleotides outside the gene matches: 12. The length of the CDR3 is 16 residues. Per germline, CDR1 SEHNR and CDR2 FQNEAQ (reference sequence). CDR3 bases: TGTGCCAGCAGCCATAGCAGCTGGGACAGCAACAATGAGCAGTTCTTC. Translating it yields CASSHSSWDSNNEQFF.

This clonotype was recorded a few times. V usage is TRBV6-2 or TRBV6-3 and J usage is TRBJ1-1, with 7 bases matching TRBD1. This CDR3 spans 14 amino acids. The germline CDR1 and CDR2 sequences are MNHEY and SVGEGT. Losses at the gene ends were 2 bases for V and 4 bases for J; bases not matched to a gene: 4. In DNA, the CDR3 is TGTGCCAGCAGTTACGGTAACAGGGGCACTGAAGCTTTCTTT. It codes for CASSYGNRGTEAFF.

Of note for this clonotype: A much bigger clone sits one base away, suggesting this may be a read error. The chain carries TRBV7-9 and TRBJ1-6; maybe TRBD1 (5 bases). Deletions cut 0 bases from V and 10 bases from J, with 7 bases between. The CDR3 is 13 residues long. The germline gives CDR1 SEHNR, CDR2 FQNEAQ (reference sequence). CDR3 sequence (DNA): TGTGCCAGCAGCTTAGCGGGGGAATCACCCCTCCACTTT. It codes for CASSLAGESPLHF.

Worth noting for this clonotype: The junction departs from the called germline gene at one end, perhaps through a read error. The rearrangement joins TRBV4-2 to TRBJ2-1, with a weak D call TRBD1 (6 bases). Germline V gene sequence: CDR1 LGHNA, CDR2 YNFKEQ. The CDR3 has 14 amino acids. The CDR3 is CAISPGTLSGEQFF. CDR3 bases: TGTGCCATCAGCCCCGGGACACTCAGCGGTGAGCAGTTCTTC.

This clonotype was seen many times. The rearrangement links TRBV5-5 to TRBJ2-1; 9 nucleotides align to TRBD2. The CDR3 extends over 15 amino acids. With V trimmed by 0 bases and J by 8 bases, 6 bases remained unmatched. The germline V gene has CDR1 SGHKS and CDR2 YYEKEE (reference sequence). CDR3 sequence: CASSLVLAGAYEQFF. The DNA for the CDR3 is TGTGCCAGCAGCTTGGTATTAGCGGGGGCGTATGAGCAGTTCTTC. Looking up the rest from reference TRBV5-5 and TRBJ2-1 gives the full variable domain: DAGVTQSPTHLIKTRGQQVTLRCSPISGHKSVSWYQQVLGQGPQFIFQYYEKEERGRGNFPDRFSARQFPNYSSELNVNALLLGDSALYLCASSLVLAGAYEQFFGPGTRLTVL.

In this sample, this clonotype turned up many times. CDR3 sequence (DNA): TGTGCCAGCAGCGGCTGGCCTAGCGGGAGGAATGAGCAGTTCTTC. It translates to CASSGWPSGRNEQFF. V gene TRBV7-9 combines with J gene TRBJ2-1, with 11 bases fitting TRBD2. Germline loops: CDR1 SEHNR, CDR2 FQNEAQ (reference sequence). Unmatched junction bases numbered 7, after V lost 5 bases and J lost 7 bases. CDR3 length: 15 residues.

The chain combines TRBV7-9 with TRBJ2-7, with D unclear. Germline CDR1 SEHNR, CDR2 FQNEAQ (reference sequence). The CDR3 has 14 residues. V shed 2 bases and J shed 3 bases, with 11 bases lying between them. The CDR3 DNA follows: TGTGCCAGCAGCTTAACGCCGGCCAACTACGAGCAGTACTTC. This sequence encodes CASSLTPANYEQYF.

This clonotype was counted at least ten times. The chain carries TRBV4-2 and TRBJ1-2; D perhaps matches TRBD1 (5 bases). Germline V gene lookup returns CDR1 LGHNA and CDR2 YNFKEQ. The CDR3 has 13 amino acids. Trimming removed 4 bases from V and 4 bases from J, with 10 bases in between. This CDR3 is CASSPGWGYGYTF. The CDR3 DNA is TGTGCCAGCAGCCCAGGGTGGGGCTATGGCTACACCTTC.

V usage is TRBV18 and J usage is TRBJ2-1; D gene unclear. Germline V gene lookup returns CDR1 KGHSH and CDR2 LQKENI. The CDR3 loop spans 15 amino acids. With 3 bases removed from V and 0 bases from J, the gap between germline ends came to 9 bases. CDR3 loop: CASSPSASSYNEQFF. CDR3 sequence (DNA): TGTGCCAGCTCACCTTCTGCGAGCTCCTACAATGAGCAGTTCTTC.

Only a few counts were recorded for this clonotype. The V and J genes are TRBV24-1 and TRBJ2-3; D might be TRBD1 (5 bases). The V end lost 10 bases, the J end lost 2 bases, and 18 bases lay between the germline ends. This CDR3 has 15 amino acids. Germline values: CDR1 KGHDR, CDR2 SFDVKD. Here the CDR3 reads CATARDRPNTDTQYF. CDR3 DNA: TGTGCCACAGCTAGAGACAGACCTAACACAGATACGCAGTATTTT.